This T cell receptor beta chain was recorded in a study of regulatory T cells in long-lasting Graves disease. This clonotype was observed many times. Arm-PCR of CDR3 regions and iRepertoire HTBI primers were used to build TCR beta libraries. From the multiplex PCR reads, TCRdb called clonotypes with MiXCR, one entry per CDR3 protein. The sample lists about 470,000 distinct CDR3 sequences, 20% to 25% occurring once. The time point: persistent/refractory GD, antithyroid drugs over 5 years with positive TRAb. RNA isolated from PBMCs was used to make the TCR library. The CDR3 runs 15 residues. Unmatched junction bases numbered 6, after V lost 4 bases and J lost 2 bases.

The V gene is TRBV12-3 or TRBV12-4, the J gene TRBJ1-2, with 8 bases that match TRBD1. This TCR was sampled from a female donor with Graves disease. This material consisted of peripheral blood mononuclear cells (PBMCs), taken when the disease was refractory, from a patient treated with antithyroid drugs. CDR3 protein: CASSSRTGNNYGYTF. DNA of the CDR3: TGTGCCAGCAGTTCCCGGACAGGGAACAACTATGGCTACACCTTC.